Listed below are T cell receptor beta chains from one sample, sequenced in a study of CD8 T cells in Susac syndrome. TCRdb used MiXCR to reprocess the immunoSEQ multiplex PCR reads, holding one entry per CDR3 protein. The data show around 190,000 distinct CDR3 sequences, over 85% seen once. The sample comprised CD4+ T cells from PBMCs. The receptors shown here come from a human donor in good health. Each CDR3 is given with its conserved first and last residue. D genes are given only for firm matches. Expanded clones are given a class, and other clones once, few, many or no size at all.

>TRBJ1-4|NA|TRBV3-1|NA|13
TGTGCCAGCCAACAGGATTCTGGGGAAAAACTGTTTTTT
CASQQDSGEKLFF
>TRBJ1-2|NA|TRBV27|NA|15
TGTGCCAGCAGTCCACTCTGGCAAACTAACTATGGCTACACCTTC
CASSPLWQTNYGYTF
>TRBJ2-1|NA|TRBV18|NA|13
TGTGCCAGCTCACCACCGGGAGACAATGAGCAGTTCTTC
CASSPPGDNEQFF
>TRBJ1-6|NA|TRBV5-1|once|15
TGCGCCAGCAGCTTCCCGGGAGGGGCAGGTTCACCCCTCCACTTT
CASSFPGGAGSPLHF
>TRBJ1-1|NA|TRBV5-1|NA|14
TGCGCCAGCAGCCCGCCGATGGGGAACACTGAAGCTTTCTTT
CASSPPMGNTEAFF
>TRBJ2-2|NA|TRBV24-1|NA|13
TGTGCCACCAGTGGAGGGGGTGTCGGGGAGCTGTTTTTT
CATSGGGVGELFF
>TRBJ2-4|TRBD1|TRBV27|once|17
TGTGCCAGCAGTTGGGATCGTGGGACAGCGACCAAAAACATTCAGTACTTC
CASSWDRGTATKNIQYF
>TRBJ1-2|NA|TRBV20-1|NA|14
TGCAGCGCCCCTCCGGGGTTTGCTAACTATGGCTACACCTTC
CSAPPGFANYGYTF
>TRBJ2-3|TRBD1|TRBV24-1|NA|15
TGTGCCACCAGTGACAAGACAGGGGGCACAGATACGCAGTATTTT
CATSDKTGGTDTQYF
>TRBJ1-5|NA|TRBV9|NA|15
TGTGCCAGCAGCGCTCTACCTGACCTGGGTCAGCCCCAGCATTTT
CASSALPDLGQPQHF
>TRBJ2-1|TRBD1|TRBV29-1|NA|15
TGCAGCGTTACAAGACAGGGTGGAAATTACAATGAGCAGTTCTTC
CSVTRQGGNYNEQFF
>TRBJ1-2|NA|TRBV12-3/TRBV12-4|NA|13
TGTGCCAGCAGTTTAGGGTCCCAGACAGGCTACACCTTC
CASSLGSQTGYTF
>TRBJ1-5|TRBD1|TRBV4-1|NA|20
TGCGCCAGCAGCCAAGGGCAATGGGGACAGGGGTCTCCACAGGATCAGCCCCAGCATTTT
CASSQGQWGQGSPQDQPQHF
>TRBJ1-2|NA|TRBV27|once|15
TGTGCCAGCAGCGGCCCGGCAGGGGAATCATATGGCTACACCTTC
CASSGPAGESYGYTF
>TRBJ2-1|NA|TRBV28|NA|14
TGTGCCAGCAGTGTTACGGGGACGGTTCTGGTGCAGTTCTTC
CASSVTGTVLVQFF
>TRBJ1-2|NA|TRBV29-1|NA|12
TGCAGCGTGGAGGGGACGGCCCCTGGCTACACCTTC
CSVEGTAPGYTF
>TRBJ2-6|NA|TRBV29-1|NA|14
TGCAGCGTTTTGGACAGTCCTGGGGCCAACGTCCTGACTTTC
CSVLDSPGANVLTF
>TRBJ2-2|NA|TRBV5-1|NA|15
TGCGCCAGCAGCTTGGAACCGACGGCGGCTGGGGAGCTGTTTTTT
CASSLEPTAAGELFF
>TRBJ1-2|TRBD1|TRBV15|NA|16
TGTGCCACCAGCAGACGGGGGACAGTACCAAACTATGGCTACACCTTC
CATSRRGTVPNYGYTF
>TRBJ1-1|NA|TRBV4-1|NA|14
TGCGCCAGCAGCCAAGTCGGGGGATCCACTGAAGCTTTCTTT
CASSQVGGSTEAFF
>TRBJ1-5|TRBD1|TRBV29-1|NA|14
TGCAGCGTCGGGACAGGGAATAGAAATCAGCCCCAGCATTTT
CSVGTGNRNQPQHF
>TRBJ1-2|NA|TRBV12-5|NA|14
TGTGCTAGTGGTTCGAGGGGGTTAGCCTATGGCTACACCTTC
CASGSRGLAYGYTF
>TRBJ2-2|NA|TRBV3-1|NA|14
TGTGCCAGCAGCCAAGACCGGATCACCGGGGAGCTGTTTTTT
CASSQDRITGELFF
>TRBJ2-5|TRBD1|TRBV5-1|NA|15
TGCGCCAGCAGCTGGAACAGGGGTTGGAGGGAGACCCAGTACTTC
CASSWNRGWRETQYF
>TRBJ1-2|NA|TRBV9|NA|15
TGTGCCAGCAGCGCCGCAGACAGAGGGGACTATGGCTACACCTTC
CASSAADRGDYGYTF
>TRBJ2-1|NA|TRBV6-6|NA|12
TGTGCCAGCAGCTCCGGGAATAATGAGCAGTTCTTC
CASSSGNNEQFF
>TRBJ2-7|NA|TRBV20-1|NA|12
TGCAGTGCTGAGGCACCCCCCTCCGAGCAGTACTTC
CSAEAPPSEQYF
>TRBJ2-4|NA|TRBV7-9|once|11
TGTGCCAGCAGCTTAGAAGACAGGCTAAACTTC
CASSLEDRLNF
>TRBJ1-5|TRBD1|TRBV29-1|NA|13
TGCAGCGTCGACAGGGGGGACGGACAGCCCCAGCATTTT
CSVDRGDGQPQHF
>TRBJ2-7|NA|TRBV2|once|12
TGTGCCAGCAGCTTTGGCCTCGGGGAGCAGTACTTC
CASSFGLGEQYF
>TRBJ2-5|NA|TRBV15|NA|14
TGTGCCACCAGCATCGGCGGGACACAAGAGACCCAGTACTTC
CATSIGGTQETQYF
>TRBJ2-3|TRBD1|TRBV27|NA|12
TGTGCCAGCAGTTTTCTAGACAGGGAGAAGTATTTT
CASSFLDREKYF
>TRBJ1-2|TRBD1|TRBV12-3/TRBV12-4|NA|14
TGTGCCAGCAACGACAGGGGGCGCGGGTATGGCTACACCTTC
CASNDRGRGYGYTF
>TRBJ2-5|NA|TRBV7-8|NA|14
TGTGCCAGCAGCACGGACGAAGTCCAAGAGACCCAGTACTTC
CASSTDEVQETQYF
>TRBJ1-2|TRBD1|TRBV27|once|12
TGTGCCAGCAGTACAGGGGTCGGTGGCTACACCTTC
CASSTGVGGYTF
>TRBJ2-7|TRBD1|TRBV9|NA|14
TGTGCCAGCAGCGCCCGGGACAGGGTAGACGAGCAGTACTTC
CASSARDRVDEQYF
>TRBJ1-5|TRBD1|TRBV20-1|once|13
TGCAGTGCTACAGGGGGTCTGGGTCAGCCCCAGCATTTT
CSATGGLGQPQHF
>TRBJ1-2|NA|TRBV23-1|NA|12
TGCGCCAGCAGCGCAAGGTCGAGTGGCTACACCTTC
CASSARSSGYTF
>TRBJ2-5|NA|TRBV20-1|NA|15
TGCAGTGCCAAGGGACCGAAAGCTCTCCAAGAGACCCAGTACTTC
CSAKGPKALQETQYF
>TRBJ1-5|TRBD1|TRBV28|NA|14
TGTGCCAGCAGTCTAGACAGGGACCATCAGCCCCAGCATTTT
CASSLDRDHQPQHF
>TRBJ2-5|TRBD1|TRBV7-9|NA|14
TGTGCCAGCAGCCGACAGGGTGGGGGAGAGACCCAGTACTTC
CASSRQGGGETQYF
>TRBJ1-4|NA|TRBV4-2|NA|15
TGTGCCAGCAGCCAAGAAGGCCAGAGTATGGAAAAACTGTTTTTT
CASSQEGQSMEKLFF
>TRBJ1-6|TRBD1|TRBV6-5|NA|15
TGTGCCAGCAGTTACGTAGGACAGGGAAATTCACCCCTCCACTTT
CASSYVGQGNSPLHF
>TRBJ2-1|NA|TRBV20-1|NA|11
TGCAGTGCGGGGGACCACAATGAGCAGTTCTTC
CSAGDHNEQFF
>TRBJ2-6|NA|TRBV5-6|NA|18
TGTGCCAGCAGCTTGGCCGGGACGAGACGATCTGGGGCCAACGTCCTGACTTTC
CASSLAGTRRSGANVLTF
>TRBJ2-3|NA|TRBV30|once|15
TGTGCCTGCCCGGTAGCAGGAGGGCCCACAGATACGCAGTATTTT
CACPVAGGPTDTQYF
>TRBJ2-1|TRBD2|TRBV11-2|NA|14
TGTGCCAGCAGCTTAGGGCCGGGAGGCAATGAGCAGTTCTTC
CASSLGPGGNEQFF
>TRBJ1-2|NA|TRBV12-3/TRBV12-4|NA|12
TGTGCCAGCAGGTCTCCCAACCAAGGCTACACCTTC
CASRSPNQGYTF
>TRBJ2-4|NA|TRBV20-1|once|15
TGCAGTGCTAGAGATCGGGCCTTAGCCAAAAACATTCAGTACTTC
CSARDRALAKNIQYF
>TRBJ1-5|NA|TRBV20-1|NA|13
TGCAGTGCTAGACAAAGGGACGGTCAGCCCCAGCATTTT
CSARQRDGQPQHF
>TRBJ2-2|NA|TRBV29-1|NA|13
TGCAGCGTTGATCACGGGGGAACCGGGGAGCTGTTTTTT
CSVDHGGTGELFF
>TRBJ1-2|TRBD1|TRBV20-1|NA|14
TGCAGTGCGGCGGTAACCGGGACAGGCTATGGCTACACCTTC
CSAAVTGTGYGYTF
>TRBJ2-2|TRBD1|TRBV20-1|NA|14
TGCAGTGTTTGGGGACAGAAGAACACCGGGGAGCTGTTTTTT
CSVWGQKNTGELFF
>TRBJ2-1|NA|TRBV18|NA|14
TGTGCCAGCTCTTGGAGACAGGCGGACAATGAGCAGTTCTTC
CASSWRQADNEQFF